This TCR beta chain was identified in a study of blood T cell repertoires in COVID-19. For the study at large: Both acute and convalescent COVID-19 samples were obtained from the United States, Italy and Spain. T cells, B-cell-depleted T cells, or PBMCs supplied cDNA or gDNA.

Under the authors' procedure: Amplification with reference gene primers provided the estimates of nucleated cell counts. TCRdb's copy holds only in-frame clones and misses some; the assay was immunoSEQ multiplex PCR. That table furnishes V, J and clone size, whereas the DNA furnished D and trimming. The table has about 150,000 clones, 80% to 90% seen once; the top ten hold roughly a tenth. CDR1 SEHNR and CDR2 FQNEAQ come from the germline V gene (reference sequence). CDR3 length: 12 amino acids. Trimming cost V 5 bases and J 4 bases, with 7 bases left between them. This TCR derives from a man aged 55 to 70 with active or convalescent COVID-19. The V gene is TRBV7-9, the J gene TRBJ2-3; no definite D call. Specimen: peripheral blood. CDR3: CASSPLADTQYF. The CDR3 DNA follows: TGTGCCAGCAGCCCCCTCGCAGATACGCAGTATTTT.